Listed below are T cell receptor beta chains from one sample, sequenced in a study of blood T cell repertoires in COVID-19. Profiling relied on immunoSEQ multiplex PCR, and the TCRdb table lists in-frame clones only, not all of them. The sample comprises roughly 290,000 clones, about 83% of which are singletons, and about 6.1% rests with the top ten. Sequenced sample: PBMCs or T cells enriched from blood (not recorded which). The receptor set was obtained from a woman aged 40 to 50 who had recovered from COVID-19. The CDR3 runs from the conserved cysteine through the conserved F or W. The D gene is left open where the match is weak. Expanded clones get a size class; other rows say once, few or many, or leave the size out.

D	size	V	J	CDR3	DNA
TRBD1	once	TRBV5-1	TRBJ2-3	CASSFRQGELDTQYF	TGCGCCAGCAGCTTCCGACAGGGGGAATTAGATACGCAGTATTTT
.	.	TRBV7-9	TRBJ1-5	CASSLAQSNQPQHF	TGTGCCAGCAGCTTAGCGCAGAGCAATCAGCCCCAGCATTTT
TRBD2	.	TRBV5-4	TRBJ2-1	CASSFVVTSGMSDEQFF	TGTGCCAGCAGCTTTGTAGTGACTAGCGGGATGAGCGATGAGCAGTTCTTC
TRBD2	.	TRBV5-1	TRBJ2-3	CASGDLGLAGADTQYF	TGCGCCAGCGGCGACCTGGGACTAGCGGGGGCAGATACGCAGTATTTT
.	.	TRBV27	TRBJ1-1	CASSLSQTGNTEAFF	TGTGCCAGCAGTTTATCCCAGACAGGGAACACTGAAGCTTTCTTT
TRBD1	.	TRBV28	TRBJ2-1	CASSLRGQGNREQFF	TGTGCCAGCAGTTTACGGGGACAGGGGAATAGGGAGCAGTTCTTC
TRBD1	.	TRBV27	TRBJ2-5	CASSLWGQGARQETQYF	TGTGCCAGCAGTTTATGGGGCCAGGGGGCCCGCCAAGAGACCCAGTACTTC
.	.	TRBV3-1/TRBV3-2	TRBJ1-4	CASSQEGGDEKLFF	TGTGCCAGCAGCCAAGAGGGCGGGGACGAAAAACTGTTTTTT
TRBD2	.	TRBV12-3/TRBV12-4	TRBJ2-5	CASSLGGKETQYF	TGTGCCAGCAGTTTGGGAGGGAAAGAGACCCAGTACTTC
TRBD2	.	TRBV6-5	TRBJ2-7	CASRLAGGSYEQYF	TGTGCCTCCCGACTAGCGGGAGGGTCCTACGAGCAGTACTTC
TRBD1	.	TRBV6-2/TRBV6-3	TRBJ1-2	CASSHPPGQGNYGYTF	TGTGCCAGCAGTCACCCCCCGGGACAGGGTAACTATGGCTACACCTTC
.	.	TRBV12-3/TRBV12-4	TRBJ1-5	CASSLLNQPQHF	TGTGCCAGCAGTTTACTGAATCAGCCCCAGCATTTT
.	.	TRBV18	TRBJ2-1	CASSPETEWNEQFF	TGTGCCAGCTCACCCGAGACTGAATGGAATGAGCAGTTCTTC
TRBD2	once	TRBV7-2	TRBJ2-2	CASSRGLAGGPRGELFF	TGTGCCAGCAGCCGTGGACTAGCGGGAGGGCCACGGGGGGAGCTGTTTTTT
TRBD1	.	TRBV20-1	TRBJ2-5	CSASEGPGTGGETQYF	TGCAGTGCTAGTGAGGGACCCGGGACAGGGGGGGAGACCCAGTACTTC
.	.	TRBV28	TRBJ1-3	CASSLGGGPVRGNTIYF	TGTGCCAGCAGTTTAGGTGGTGGGCCCGTTAGAGGGAACACCATATATTTT
.	.	TRBV27	TRBJ1-2	CASSPLLANYGYTF	TGTGCCAGCAGTCCCCTATTAGCTAACTATGGCTACACCTTC
.	.	TRBV9	TRBJ2-3	CASSAPISGASTYTDTQYF	TGTGCCAGCAGCGCCCCCATATCTGGAGCGTCAACCTACACAGATACGCAGTATTTT
TRBD2	.	TRBV28	TRBJ2-1	CASSPTSALIDEQFF	TGTGCCAGCAGTCCCACTAGCGCCCTGATTGATGAGCAGTTCTTC
.	.	TRBV27	TRBJ2-1	CASSLNQGYEQFF	TGTGCCAGCAGTTTGAACCAGGGTTATGAGCAGTTCTTC
.	.	TRBV5-4	TRBJ1-5	CATPRSRRNQPQHF	TGTGCCACCCCGAGGAGCCGGAGAAATCAGCCCCAGCATTTT
TRBD2	few	TRBV5-1	TRBJ2-7	CASSLGAGGPGEQYF	TGCGCCAGCAGCTTGGGAGCGGGAGGGCCGGGGGAGCAGTACTTC
TRBD2	.	TRBV29-1	TRBJ2-2	CSVVLAGGHTGELFF	TGCAGCGTTGTACTAGCGGGAGGACACACCGGGGAGCTGTTTTTT
TRBD2	.	TRBV28	TRBJ2-3	CASSLGGSWADTQYF	TGTGCCAGCAGTTTGGGCGGGAGCTGGGCAGATACGCAGTATTTT
.	once	TRBV7-9	TRBJ2-5	CASSGAETQYF	TGTGCCAGCAGTGGGGCGGAGACCCAGTACTTC
TRBD2	.	TRBV4-3	TRBJ2-7	CASSQSLAGGIHEQYF	TGCGCCAGCAGCCAATCACTAGCGGGAGGAATCCACGAGCAGTACTTC
.	.	TRBV21-1	TRBJ2-7	CAITQDEQYF	TGTGCCATTACTCAGGACGAGCAGTACTTC
.	.	TRBV6-5	TRBJ1-6	CASSSQGGNSPLHF	TGTGCCAGCAGTTCGCAGGGAGGTAATTCACCCCTCCACTTT
.	.	TRBV5-1	TRBJ2-1	CASSISGLPYNEQFF	TGCGCCAGCAGCATTAGCGGACTGCCCTACAATGAGCAGTTCTTC
TRBD1	.	TRBV24-1	TRBJ2-5	CATSDTKTGIGQETQYF	TGTGCCACCAGTGATACAAAGACAGGGATCGGGCAAGAGACCCAGTACTTC
.	.	TRBV2	TRBJ2-7	CASSEQKYEQYF	TGTGCCAGCAGTGAACAAAAATACGAGCAGTACTTC
.	.	TRBV7-9	TRBJ2-1	CASSLGRATNEQFF	TGTGCCAGCAGCTTAGGGAGGGCCACCAATGAGCAGTTCTTC
TRBD2	few	TRBV7-3	TRBJ2-2	CASSLGTSANDGELFF	TGTGCCAGCAGCTTAGGGACTAGCGCTAATGACGGGGAGCTGTTTTTT
TRBD1	.	TRBV28	TRBJ2-7	CATSIPGQSYEQYF	TGTGCCACCTCAATTCCGGGACAGAGCTACGAGCAGTACTTC
.	.	TRBV28	TRBJ2-7	CASSTPWGDGSYEQYF	TGTGCCAGCAGTACCCCATGGGGGGACGGCTCCTACGAGCAGTACTTC
TRBD1	.	TRBV18	TRBJ2-4	CASSWDSKNIQYF	TGTGCCAGCTCCTGGGACAGCAAAAACATTCAGTACTTC
.	.	TRBV11-3	TRBJ2-2	CASSQNTGELFF	TGTGCCAGCAGCCAAAACACCGGGGAGCTGTTTTTT
.	once	TRBV19	TRBJ2-6	CASSPIQYSGANVLTF	TGTGCCAGTAGTCCGATTCAGTACTCTGGGGCCAACGTCCTGACTTTC
TRBD1	.	TRBV15	TRBJ1-4	CATSRIGQAGWLRNEKLFF	TGTGCCACCAGCAGGATCGGACAGGCGGGGTGGTTGCGAAATGAAAAACTGTTTTTT
.	.	TRBV30	TRBJ1-2	CAWSPTTVVGYTF	TGTGCCTGGAGTCCAACGACAGTGGTTGGCTACACCTTC
TRBD1	once	TRBV19	TRBJ1-2	CASRSDRTANYGYTF	TGTGCCAGCAGATCGGACAGGACCGCTAACTATGGCTACACCTTC
.	.	TRBV7-8	TRBJ1-1	CASSFGSVYTEAFF	TGTGCCAGCAGCTTTGGGAGTGTGTACACTGAAGCTTTCTTT
TRBD1	.	TRBV7-2	TRBJ2-7	CASSLALTGAGEQYF	TGTGCCAGCAGCTTGGCCCTGACAGGGGCGGGCGAGCAGTACTTC
.	once	TRBV5-4	TRBJ2-3	CASSLGALATSTDTQYF	TGTGCCAGCAGCTTGGGAGCGCTAGCCACTAGCACAGATACGCAGTATTTT
TRBD1	once	TRBV10-3	TRBJ1-3	CAISRQPGQGNGNTIYF	TGTGCCATCAGTAGGCAACCGGGACAGGGGAATGGAAACACCATATATTTT
.	few	TRBV27	TRBJ2-1	CASRVRGTSYNEQFF	TGTGCCAGCAGAGTTAGGGGGACCTCCTACAATGAGCAGTTCTTC
.	.	TRBV11-2	TRBJ1-2	CASSLEAGNYGYTF	TGTGCCAGCAGCTTAGAAGCAGGGAACTATGGCTACACCTTC
.	.	TRBV24-1	TRBJ2-5	CATSDLSGDQYF	TGTGCCACCAGTGATTTGTCAGGGGACCAGTACTTC